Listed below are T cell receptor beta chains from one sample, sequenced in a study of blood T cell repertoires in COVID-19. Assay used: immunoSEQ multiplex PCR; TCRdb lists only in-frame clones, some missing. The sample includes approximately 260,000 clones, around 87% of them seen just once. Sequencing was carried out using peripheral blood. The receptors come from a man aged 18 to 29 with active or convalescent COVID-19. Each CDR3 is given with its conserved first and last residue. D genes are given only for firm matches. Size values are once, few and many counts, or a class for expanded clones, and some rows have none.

CDR3 protein: CASSIGQGATDTQYF
CDR3 DNA: TGCGCCAGCAGCATCGGACAGGGGGCGACAGATACGCAGTATTTT
D gene: TRBD1
V gene: TRBV5-1
CDR3 length: 15
J gene: TRBJ2-3
clone size: NA

CDR3 protein: CAIRSGPSDIHEQYF
CDR3 DNA: TGTGCCATCAGATCGGGGCCTAGCGATATCCACGAGCAGTACTTC
D gene: NA
V gene: TRBV10-3
CDR3 length: 15
J gene: TRBJ2-7
clone size: NA

CDR3 protein: CASSLRVGQEREGTEAFF
CDR3 DNA: TGTGCCAGCAGTTTAAGAGTGGGACAGGAACGAGAAGGCACTGAAGCTTTCTTT
D gene: TRBD1
V gene: TRBV27
CDR3 length: 18
J gene: TRBJ1-1
clone size: NA

CDR3 protein: CASSPMKRERDEQFF
CDR3 DNA: TGCGCCAGCAGTCCGATGAAGCGGGAGAGGGATGAGCAGTTCTTC
D gene: TRBD2
V gene: TRBV23-1
CDR3 length: 15
J gene: TRBJ2-1
clone size: NA

CDR3 protein: CASLPLGTSSYEQYF
CDR3 DNA: TGTGCCAGCTTACCTCTTGGGACTTCCTCCTACGAGCAGTACTTC
D gene: NA
V gene: TRBV28
CDR3 length: 15
J gene: TRBJ2-7
clone size: NA

CDR3 protein: CASSFSGQKNTEAFF
CDR3 DNA: TGTGCCAGCAGCTTCAGTGGGCAAAAGAACACTGAAGCTTTCTTT
D gene: NA
V gene: TRBV7-2
CDR3 length: 15
J gene: TRBJ1-1
clone size: NA

CDR3 protein: CASSYLAGGADTQYF
CDR3 DNA: TGTGCCAGCAGCTATCTAGCGGGAGGGGCCGATACGCAGTATTTT
D gene: TRBD2
V gene: TRBV6-4
CDR3 length: 15
J gene: TRBJ2-3
clone size: once

CDR3 protein: CATSPDSTETQYF
CDR3 DNA: TGTGCCACCAGTCCCGACAGTACGGAGACCCAGTACTTC
D gene: NA
V gene: TRBV24-1
CDR3 length: 13
J gene: TRBJ2-5
clone size: NA

CDR3 protein: CASSPPGDRGGEQYF
CDR3 DNA: TGTGCCAGCTCTCCACCAGGGGACAGGGGAGGAGAGCAGTACTTC
D gene: TRBD1
V gene: TRBV18
CDR3 length: 15
J gene: TRBJ2-7
clone size: NA

CDR3 protein: CASSLETGGSTDTQYF
CDR3 DNA: TGTGCCAGCTCACTGGAGACAGGGGGATCCACAGATACGCAGTATTTT
D gene: TRBD1
V gene: TRBV18
CDR3 length: 16
J gene: TRBJ2-3
clone size: NA

CDR3 protein: CAISLQSLNSPLHF
CDR3 DNA: TGTGCCATCAGCCTACAGAGTTTAAATTCACCCCTCCACTTT
D gene: NA
V gene: TRBV10-3
CDR3 length: 14
J gene: TRBJ1-6
clone size: NA

CDR3 protein: CSVRDRSYEQYF
CDR3 DNA: TGCAGCGTCAGGGACAGATCCTACGAGCAGTACTTC
D gene: TRBD1
V gene: TRBV29-1
CDR3 length: 12
J gene: TRBJ2-7
clone size: NA

CDR3 protein: CASSARTAYEQYF
CDR3 DNA: TGTGCCAGCAGCGCAAGGACTGCCTACGAGCAGTACTTC
D gene: NA
V gene: TRBV7-2
CDR3 length: 13
J gene: TRBJ2-7
clone size: NA

CDR3 protein: CASSSTSGIAKNIQYF
CDR3 DNA: TGTGCCAGCAGCTCGACTAGCGGGATAGCCAAAAACATTCAGTACTTC
D gene: TRBD2
V gene: TRBV7-6
CDR3 length: 16
J gene: TRBJ2-4
clone size: NA

CDR3 protein: CASRREGQATDTQYF
CDR3 DNA: TGTGCCAGTAGAAGGGAGGGACAGGCCACAGATACGCAGTATTTT
D gene: NA
V gene: TRBV19
CDR3 length: 15
J gene: TRBJ2-3
clone size: NA

CDR3 protein: CASSQESRWSSYEQYF
CDR3 DNA: TGCGCCAGCAGCCAAGAGTCACGGTGGAGCTCCTACGAGCAGTACTTC
D gene: NA
V gene: TRBV4-1
CDR3 length: 16
J gene: TRBJ2-7
clone size: NA

CDR3 protein: CATQGGTSYEQYF
CDR3 DNA: TGTGCCACCCAGGGGGGTACCTCCTACGAGCAGTACTTC
D gene: NA
V gene: TRBV7-8
CDR3 length: 13
J gene: TRBJ2-7
clone size: NA

CDR3 protein: CASSLATGYEQYF
CDR3 DNA: TGCGCCAGCAGCTTGGCTACAGGTTACGAGCAGTACTTC
D gene: NA
V gene: TRBV5-1
CDR3 length: 13
J gene: TRBJ2-7
clone size: NA

CDR3 protein: CASSSDPGTEETQYF
CDR3 DNA: TGTGCCAGCAGCTCTGATCCCGGGACAGAAGAGACCCAGTACTTC
D gene: TRBD1
V gene: TRBV11-1
CDR3 length: 15
J gene: TRBJ2-5
clone size: NA

CDR3 protein: CASSFGLGSGMGTGELFF
CDR3 DNA: TGCGCCAGCAGCTTCGGACTAGGATCTGGTATGGGGACCGGGGAGCTGTTTTTT
D gene: TRBD2
V gene: TRBV5-1
CDR3 length: 18
J gene: TRBJ2-2
clone size: NA